This T cell receptor (beta chain) stems from a study of T cells in Graves' hyperthyroidism and ophthalmopathy. Study-wide findings and caveats: The model predicted ophthalmopathy a median roughly six months before onset.

In its sample, this clonotype was seen many times. What it binds is unknown. Amplification yielded TCR beta CDR3 regions, with RNA transcripts as the source. A first-round RT-PCR of the TCR CDR3 used the HTBI primer set. A single record per CDR3 protein comes from TCRdb applying MiXCR to the multiplex PCR reads. This table has about half a million distinct CDR3 sequences, less than 20% appearing once. V lost 1 base and J lost 2; bases outside the gene matches: 5. The CDR3 loop spans 14 amino acids. CDR1 is DFQATT and CDR2 is SNEGSKA in the germline V gene (reference sequence). V gene TRBV20-1 combines with J gene TRBJ2-7, with 7 positions matching TRBD2. This TCR came from a middle-aged man with Graves' ophthalmopathy. The specimen was blood. CDR3 DNA: TGCAGTGCTAGAGGGCGGGAGCGAACCTACGAGCAGTACTTC. This sequence encodes CSARGRERTYEQYF.